This TCR beta chain was sequenced for a study of T cell responses to AZD1222 COVID-19 vaccine. The V gene lost 1 base and the J gene lost 6 bases, with 14 bases spanning the gap. The CDR3 spans 15 residues. The germline gives CDR1 SGHRS, CDR2 YFSETQ. Turning to this clone: Its antigen is currently unknown.

Study findings and constraints: Vaccination with two AZD1222 doses was followed by a rise in Spike-specific TCR breadth and depth. Seropositivity was recorded at baseline in only 6 or 7 AZD1222 recipients.

Profiled with immunoSEQ multiplex PCR; TCRdb holds only in-frame clones, not every one. The sample lists nearly 110,000 clones; about 92% were seen once. Second doses that came at about 4 or about 12 weeks were put together. The sequence derives from an adult who received the AZD1222 COVID-19 vaccine. Specimen: peripheral blood, collected 28 days after the second AZD1222 dose. The J gene is TRBJ2-1, the V gene TRBV5-1; tentative D call: TRBD2 (7 bases). DNA for the CDR3: TGCGCCAGCAGCTTGTTCAGGGGAGGGGGCAATGAGCAGTTCTTC. Its translation is CASSLFRGGGNEQFF.